The clone carrying this T cell receptor beta chain has just one count. Its specificity is not known. This sample is part of a study of shared clonotypes between healthy human individuals. The data were produced by immunoSEQ multiplex PCR, yet TCRdb's version contains in-frame clones alone and is incomplete. This sample carries some 2.4 million clones, 80% to 95% of them seen once, and the ten largest clones take around 0.4%. Study findings and constraints: Depth of sequencing was expected to influence donor clonotype sharing.

Germline V gene lookup returns CDR1 SGHRS and CDR2 YFSETQ. Trimming removed 9 bases at V and 0 bases at J, with 19 bases between. The CDR3 sequence is 17 residues long. This TCR was sampled from a man younger than 30 in good health. Some clones in this sample may be carry-over from other donors' samples. This chain joins TRBV5-1 and TRBJ2-6; D possibly uses TRBD1 or TRBD2 (5 bases each). The sample comprised naive CD4+ T cells from PBMCs. Subset defined: CD45RA+ positively selected. The CDR3 bases are TGCGCCACCAAACGGGAACCTCAGGGCTCTGGGGCCAACGTCCTGACTTTC. This encodes CATKREPQGSGANVLTF.